This T cell receptor (beta chain) was obtained from a study of blood T cell repertoires in COVID-19 (TCRdb year 2020). Regarding the complete study: Samples covering the acute and convalescent phases of COVID-19 were provided by collaborators in the United States, Italy and Spain. The prospective study material was composed of cDNA or gDNA derived from T cells, B-cell-depleted T cells, or PBMCs. The dataset comprised deeply sampled blood TCRbeta repertoires from subjects exposed to, actively infected with, or recovered from COVID-19. A freely available public database, intended as a resource for researchers studying the immune response to SARS-CoV-2, is where the repertoires were released. Samples were obtained from the ongoing ImmuneRACE study (first 160 participants) and from approximately 1,200 subjects provided by 6 global collaborators. A de-identified subject ID, COVID-19 status, age in years and sex were almost always included in the sample metadata. Where available, HLA class I and class II types were obtained from metadata supplied by the sample provider rather than from assay-based typing. General conclusions and limits of the study: How much clinical and demographic metadata was included differed by source and by participant, and the metadata was provided uncurated.

Points on this clone: This clone's antigen is unknown. No much larger clone exists at a distance of one base, and base qualities are not known.

A distance of 12 bases separates the germline ends of V and J, which lose 4 bases and 3 bases respectively. For CDR1 and CDR2, the germline V gene lists SGHVS and FQNEAQ. The CDR3 numbers 14 residues from cysteine through phenylalanine. Only the CDR3 portion is preserved as DNA: 42 bases, with reading frame beginning at the first base. Whole blood was collected in K2EDTA tubes by collaborating institutions according to the institutions' own protocols. Collaborator samples were shipped for TCRbeta analysis as frozen whole blood, isolated PBMCs, or DNA extracted from either sample type. The immunoSEQ Assay, a bias-controlled multiplex PCR, was used to amplify TCRbeta CDR3 regions from genomic DNA. On the authors' methods: The number of nucleated cells in each sample was estimated from the amplification of reference gene primers within the assay. To quantify the absolute abundance of each unique TCRbeta CDR3 rearrangement, sequence reads were collapsed and filtered. For each sample, productive Simpson clonality was calculated as the square root of Simpson's diversity index across productive rearrangements. This immuneACCESS table, as held by TCRdb, lists in-frame sequences with V and J called but not all clones. Of the missing ones, under half trace to an unresolved V gene in checked studies; the others have no known cause. V, J and clone size derive from that table, while D and trimming were established from the DNA sequence. The sample data list roughly 180,000 clones, and approximately 85% of these were observed just once. The top ten hold roughly 8.2% of the sample.

Material for sequencing was peripheral blood. This receptor was identified in a woman aged 55-70 years with acute or convalescent COVID-19. The chain employs TRBV7-8 and TRBJ1-2; tentative D gene TRBD1, with 6 bases matching. The CDR3 protein: CASSSQGSDYGYTF. The DNA is TGTGCCAGCAGCTCACAGGGTTCCGACTATGGCTACACCTTC.